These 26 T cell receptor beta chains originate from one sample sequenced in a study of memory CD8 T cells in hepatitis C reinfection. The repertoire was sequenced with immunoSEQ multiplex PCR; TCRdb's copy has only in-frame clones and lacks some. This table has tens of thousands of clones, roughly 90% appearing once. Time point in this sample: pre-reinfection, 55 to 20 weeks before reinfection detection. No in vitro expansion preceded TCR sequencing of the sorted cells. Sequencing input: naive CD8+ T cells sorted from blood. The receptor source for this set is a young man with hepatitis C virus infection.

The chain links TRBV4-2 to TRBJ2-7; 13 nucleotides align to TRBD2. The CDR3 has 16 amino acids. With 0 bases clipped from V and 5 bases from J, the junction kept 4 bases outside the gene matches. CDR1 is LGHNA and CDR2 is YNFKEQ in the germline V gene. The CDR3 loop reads CASSQDLTSGRHEQYF. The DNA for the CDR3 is TGTGCCAGCAGCCAAGATCTGACTAGCGGGAGGCACGAGCAGTACTTC.

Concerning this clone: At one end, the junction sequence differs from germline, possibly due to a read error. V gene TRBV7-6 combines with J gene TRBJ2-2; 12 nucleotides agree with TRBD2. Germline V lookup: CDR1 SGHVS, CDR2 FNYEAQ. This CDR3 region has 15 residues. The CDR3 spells CASSLAGGQDGELFF. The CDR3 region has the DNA TGTGCCAGCAGCCTAGCGGGGGGGCAGGACGGGGAGCTGTTTTTT.

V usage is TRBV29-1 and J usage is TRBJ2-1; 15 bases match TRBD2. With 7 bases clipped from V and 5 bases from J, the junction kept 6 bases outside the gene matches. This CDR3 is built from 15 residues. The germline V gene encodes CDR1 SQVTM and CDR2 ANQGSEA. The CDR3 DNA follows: TGCAGCGGAAGGGGACTAGCGGGAGGTAACAATGAGCAGTTCTTC. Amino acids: CSGRGLAGGNNEQFF.

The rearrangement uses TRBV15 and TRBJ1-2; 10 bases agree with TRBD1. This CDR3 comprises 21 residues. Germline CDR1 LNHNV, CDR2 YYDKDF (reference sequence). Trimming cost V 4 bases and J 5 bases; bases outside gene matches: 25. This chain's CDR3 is CATSTDQMNRGQGPGKYGYTF. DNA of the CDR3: TGTGCCACCAGCACGGATCAAATGAACCGGGGACAGGGGCCCGGTAAATATGGCTACACCTTC.

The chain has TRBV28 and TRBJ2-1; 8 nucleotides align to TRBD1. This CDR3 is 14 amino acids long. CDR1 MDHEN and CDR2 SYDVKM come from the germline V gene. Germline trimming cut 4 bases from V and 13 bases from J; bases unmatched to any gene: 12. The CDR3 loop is CASSSRLTTGGQFF. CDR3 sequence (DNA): TGTGCCAGCAGTTCCCGACTGACTACAGGGGGACAGTTCTTC. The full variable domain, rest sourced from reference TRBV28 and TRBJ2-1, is DVKVTQSSRYLVKRTGEKVFLECVQDMDHENMFWYRQDPGLGLRLIYFSYDVKMKEKGDIPEGYSVSREKKERFSLILESASTNQTSMYLCASSSRLTTGGQFFGPGTRLTVL.

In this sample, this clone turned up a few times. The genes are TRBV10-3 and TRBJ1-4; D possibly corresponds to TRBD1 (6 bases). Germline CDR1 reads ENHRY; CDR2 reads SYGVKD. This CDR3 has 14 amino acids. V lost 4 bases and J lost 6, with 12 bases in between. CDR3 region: CAISAAGADEKLFF. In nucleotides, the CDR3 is TGTGCCATCAGTGCTGCAGGGGCGGATGAAAAACTGTTTTTT.

The CDR3 here is CASRLMGLAGGAGSYEQYV. In nucleotides, the CDR3 is TGTGCAAGTCGCTTAATGGGACTAGCGGGGGGCGCGGGATCCTACGAGCAGTACGTC. J is TRBJ2-7 and V is TRBV12-2; the listed D gene, TRBD2, was not tested against the DNA. TRBV12-2 is a pseudogene locus. The CDR3 spans 19 residues.

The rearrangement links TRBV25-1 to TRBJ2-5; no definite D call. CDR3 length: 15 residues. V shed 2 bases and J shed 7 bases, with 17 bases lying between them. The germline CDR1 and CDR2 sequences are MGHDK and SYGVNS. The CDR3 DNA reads TGTGCCAGCAGTGAACCCCTCGGTGTCTCGGGGACCCAGTACTTC. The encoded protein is CASSEPLGVSGTQYF. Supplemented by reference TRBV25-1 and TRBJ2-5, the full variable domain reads EADIYQTPRYLVIGTGKKITLECSQTMGHDKMYWYQQDPGMELHLIHYSYGVNSTEKGDLSSESTVSRIRTEHFPLTLESARPSHTSQYLCASSEPLGVSGTQYFGPGTRLLVL.

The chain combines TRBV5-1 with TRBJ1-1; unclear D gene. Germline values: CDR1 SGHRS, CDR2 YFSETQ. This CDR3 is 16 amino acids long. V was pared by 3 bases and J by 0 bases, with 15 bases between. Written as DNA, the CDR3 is TGCGCCAGCAGCTGGTCCGAGGAGGCGGTGAACACTGAAGCTTTCTTT. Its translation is CASSWSEEAVNTEAFF.

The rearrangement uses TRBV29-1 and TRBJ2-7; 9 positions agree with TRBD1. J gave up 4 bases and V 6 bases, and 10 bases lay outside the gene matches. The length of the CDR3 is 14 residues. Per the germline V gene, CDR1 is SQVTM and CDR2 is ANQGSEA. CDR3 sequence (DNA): TGCAGCGTCAACACCGGGACAGGGAGATACGAGCAGTACTTC. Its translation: CSVNTGTGRYEQYF.

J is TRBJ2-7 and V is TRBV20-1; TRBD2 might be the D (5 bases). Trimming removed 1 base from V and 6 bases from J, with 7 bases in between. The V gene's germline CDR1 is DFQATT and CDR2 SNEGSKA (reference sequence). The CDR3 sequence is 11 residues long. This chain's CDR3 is CSARAGFEQYF. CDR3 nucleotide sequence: TGCAGTGCTAGAGCGGGGTTCGAGCAGTACTTC.

CDR3 bases: TGTGCCAGCAGCTACTATAGCGGGAGTACGACCGGGGAGCTGTTTTTT. Translated, it gives CASSYYSGSTTGELFF. The rearrangement uses TRBV7-8 and TRBJ2-2; 9 bases map to TRBD2. V was pared by 4 bases and J by 5 bases, with 8 bases of the junction left unmatched. Germline CDR1 is SGHVS and CDR2 is FQNEAQ. The length of the CDR3 is 16 residues.

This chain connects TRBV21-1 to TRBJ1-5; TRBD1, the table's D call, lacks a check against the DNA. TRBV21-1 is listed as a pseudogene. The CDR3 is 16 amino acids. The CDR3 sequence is CASSGRSRGSNQPQHF. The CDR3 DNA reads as TGTGCCAGCAGCGGTAGGTCAAGGGGTAGCAATCAGCCCCAGCATTTT.

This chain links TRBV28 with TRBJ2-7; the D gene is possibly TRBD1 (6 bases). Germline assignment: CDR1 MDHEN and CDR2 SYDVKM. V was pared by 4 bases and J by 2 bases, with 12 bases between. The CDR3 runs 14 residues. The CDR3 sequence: CASSSRTAPYEQYF. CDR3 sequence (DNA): TGTGCCAGCAGTTCTCGGACAGCCCCCTACGAGCAGTACTTC.

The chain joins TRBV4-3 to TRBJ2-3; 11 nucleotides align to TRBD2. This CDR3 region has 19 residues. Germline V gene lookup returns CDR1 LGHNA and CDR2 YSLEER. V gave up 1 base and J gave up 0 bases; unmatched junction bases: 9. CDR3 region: CASSQVWLAGGTSTDTQYF. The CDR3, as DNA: TGCGCCAGCAGCCAAGTCTGGCTAGCGGGGGGTACAAGCACAGATACGCAGTATTTT.

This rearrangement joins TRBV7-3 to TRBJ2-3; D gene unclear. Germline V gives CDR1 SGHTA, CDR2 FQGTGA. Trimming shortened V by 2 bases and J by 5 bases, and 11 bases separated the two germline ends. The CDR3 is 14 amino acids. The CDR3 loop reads CASSLLTFGDTQYF. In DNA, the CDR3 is TGTGCCAGCAGCTTATTAACATTTGGAGATACGCAGTATTTT.

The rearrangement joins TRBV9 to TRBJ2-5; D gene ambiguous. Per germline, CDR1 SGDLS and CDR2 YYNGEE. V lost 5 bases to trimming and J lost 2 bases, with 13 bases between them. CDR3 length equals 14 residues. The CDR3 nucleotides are TGTGCCAGCAGTGCAGATCTGAATCAAGAGACCCAGTACTTC. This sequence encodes CASSADLNQETQYF.

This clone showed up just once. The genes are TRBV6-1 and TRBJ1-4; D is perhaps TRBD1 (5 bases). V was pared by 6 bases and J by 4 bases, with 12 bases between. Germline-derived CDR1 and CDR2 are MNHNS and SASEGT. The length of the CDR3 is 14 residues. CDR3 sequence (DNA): TGTGCCAGCAGGTCACAGGAATTTAATGAAAAACTGTTTTTT. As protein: CASRSQEFNEKLFF.

CDR3 amino acids: CASSFRTSGRNEQFF. CDR3 bases: TGTGCCAGCAGTTTTAGGACTAGCGGGAGGAATGAGCAGTTCTTC. The J gene is TRBJ2-1, the V gene TRBV28; TRBD2 aligns across 14 bases. V gave up 3 bases and J gave up 7 bases; unmatched junction bases: 2. The V gene's germline CDR1 is MDHEN and CDR2 SYDVKM. The CDR3 runs 15 residues.

CDR3 in amino acids: CASSSGSGEQFF. CDR3 sequence (DNA): TGCGCCAGCAGCAGTGGGAGCGGTGAGCAGTTCTTC. The chain couples TRBV5-1 to TRBJ2-1; maybe TRBD2 (5 bases). Germline-derived CDR1 and CDR2 are SGHRS and YFSETQ. Trimming removed 4 bases at V and 9 bases at J, with 11 bases between. There are 12 residues in the CDR3.

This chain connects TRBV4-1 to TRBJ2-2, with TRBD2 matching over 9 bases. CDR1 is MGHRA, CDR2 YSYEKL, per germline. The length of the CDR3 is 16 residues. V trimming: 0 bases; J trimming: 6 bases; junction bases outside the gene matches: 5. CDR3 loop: CASSQDQAGGAGELFF. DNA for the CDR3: TGCGCCAGCAGCCAAGATCAGGCGGGAGGGGCCGGGGAGCTGTTTTTT.

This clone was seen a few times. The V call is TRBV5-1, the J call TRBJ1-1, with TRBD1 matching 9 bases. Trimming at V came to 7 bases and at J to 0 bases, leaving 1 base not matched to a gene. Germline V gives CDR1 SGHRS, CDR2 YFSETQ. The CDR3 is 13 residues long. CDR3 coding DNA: TGCGCCAGCGGGACAGGGATGAACACTGAAGCTTTCTTT. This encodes CASGTGMNTEAFF. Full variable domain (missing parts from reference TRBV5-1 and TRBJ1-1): KAGVTQTPRYLIKTRGQQVTLSCSPISGHRSVSWYQQTPGQGLQFLFEYFSETQRNKGNFPGRFSGRQFSNSRSEMNVSTLELGDSALYLCASGTGMNTEAFFGQGTRLTVV.

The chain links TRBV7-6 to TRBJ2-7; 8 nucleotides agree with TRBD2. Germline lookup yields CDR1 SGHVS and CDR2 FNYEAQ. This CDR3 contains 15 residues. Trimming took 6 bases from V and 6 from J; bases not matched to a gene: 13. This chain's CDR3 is CASSPGGGPFGEQYF. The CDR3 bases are TGTGCCAGCAGTCCCGGGGGGGGTCCATTTGGCGAGCAGTACTTC. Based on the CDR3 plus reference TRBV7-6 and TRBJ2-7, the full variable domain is GAGVSQSPRYKVTKRGQDVALRCDPISGHVSLYWYRQALGQGPEFLTYFNYEAQQDKSGLPNDRFSAERPEGSISTLTIQRTEQRDSAMYRCASSPGGGPFGEQYFGPGTRLTVT.

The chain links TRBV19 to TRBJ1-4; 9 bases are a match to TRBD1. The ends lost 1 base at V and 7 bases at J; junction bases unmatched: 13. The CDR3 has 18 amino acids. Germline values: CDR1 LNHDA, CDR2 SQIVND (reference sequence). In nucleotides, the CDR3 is TGTGCCAGTAGTATAGGCTTGACAGGGGGAAACGGCGGTGAAAAACTGTTTTTT. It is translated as CASSIGLTGGNGGEKLFF.

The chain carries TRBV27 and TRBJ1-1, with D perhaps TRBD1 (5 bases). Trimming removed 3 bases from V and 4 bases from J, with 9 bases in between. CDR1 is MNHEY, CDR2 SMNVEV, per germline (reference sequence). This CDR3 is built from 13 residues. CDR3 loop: CASSFGRGTEAFF. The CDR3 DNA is TGTGCCAGCAGTTTCGGGAGGGGCACTGAAGCTTTCTTT.

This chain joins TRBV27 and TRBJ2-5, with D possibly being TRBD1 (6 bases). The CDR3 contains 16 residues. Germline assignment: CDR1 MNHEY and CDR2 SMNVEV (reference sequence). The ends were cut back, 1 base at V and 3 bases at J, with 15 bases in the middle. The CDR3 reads CASSLYSGESKETQYF. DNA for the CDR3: TGTGCCAGCAGTTTATACTCAGGGGAAAGTAAAGAGACCCAGTACTTC.